This entry is about one TCR beta chain. Its antigen is as yet unknown. This sample is drawn from a study of T cells in Graves' hyperthyroidism and ophthalmopathy. Researchers amplified the TCR beta CDR3 regions from RNA transcripts. Using the HTBI primer set, a first-round RT-PCR was run on the TCR CDR3. Each CDR3 protein gets one entry after TCRdb re-called the multiplex PCR reads with MiXCR. The sample carries around 600,000 distinct CDR3 sequences, just under 45% recorded once. Per germline, CDR1 MGHDK and CDR2 SYGVNS. The CDR3 is made up of 14 amino acids. V dropped 7 bases and J dropped 4 bases, with 16 bases sitting between them. Study-level findings and limits: The majority of expanded thyroid clonotypes above 0.001 also appeared in blood. Before onset, by a median of approximately 6.2 months, the model predicted ophthalmopathy.

Sequenced sample: peripheral blood or thyroid tissue (not recorded which). The V and J genes are TRBV25-1 and TRBJ1-2; D might be TRBD1 (6 bases). The sequence derives from an adult man with Graves' disease, either hyperthyroidism or ophthalmopathy (not recorded which). The CDR3 protein is CASTPGGQFYGYTF. Here the CDR3 DNA reads TGTGCCAGCACCCCTGGGGGCCAATTCTATGGCTACACCTTC.